The rows below give T cell receptor beta chains drawn from one sample of a study of T cell responses to AZD1222 COVID-19 vaccine. The assay was immunoSEQ multiplex PCR, and TCRdb's table has in-frame clones only and misses some. This sample carries about 120,000 clones, roughly 90% of them seen once, and the ten largest clones take 6% to 8%. The sample here was peripheral blood, taken on day 0 of AZD1222 vaccination. The source of these receptors is an adult in good health. Each CDR3 is given with its conserved first and last residue. Each record gives: J gene, V gene, clone size, D gene, CDR3 DNA, CDR3 protein. D genes are given only for firm matches. The size field is filled for only some rows; it gives once, few, many or a size class.

TRBJ1-1	TRBV7-2	once	-	TGTGCCAGCAGCTTAGACAGGAGGGGGGACACTGAAGCTTTCTTT	CASSLDRRGDTEAFF
TRBJ1-3	TRBV7-6	-	-	TGTGCCAGCAGCTCGACAGGTCTCTCTGGAAACACCATATATTTT	CASSSTGLSGNTIYF
TRBJ1-3	TRBV28	-	TRBD1	TGTGCCAGCAGTTCCGCCGGGACAGTGACATCTGGAAACACCATATATTTT	CASSSAGTVTSGNTIYF
TRBJ2-1	TRBV12-3/TRBV12-4	-	-	TGTGCCAGCAGTCCGAGCTATGAGCAGTTCTTC	CASSPSYEQFF
TRBJ2-7	TRBV28	-	TRBD2	TGTGCCAGCAGTTTCCCGGCTCAGCGGGGGGCCGAGCAGTACTTC	CASSFPAQRGAEQYF
TRBJ2-1	TRBV18	-	TRBD1	TGTGCCAGCGAGGGTGGGACAGGGTCCGATGAGCAGTTCTTC	CASEGGTGSDEQFF
TRBJ2-1	TRBV5-5	once	-	TGTGCCAGCAGCTTGCTTGGTGGAGATGAGCAGTTCTTC	CASSLLGGDEQFF
TRBJ2-3	TRBV7-2	-	TRBD1	TGTGCCAGCAGCTTAAGACAGGGGACAGATACGCAGTATTTT	CASSLRQGTDTQYF
TRBJ1-2	TRBV6-1	-	-	TGTGCCAGCAGTGAACAGGGTCGGGACTATGGCTACACCTTC	CASSEQGRDYGYTF
TRBJ1-2	TRBV4-1	-	TRBD1	TGCGCCAGCAGCCAACCCATTCGACAGGGGGGCTATGGCTACACCTTC	CASSQPIRQGGYGYTF
TRBJ2-3	TRBV27	-	-	TGTGCCAGCAGTTTATCCGGGGGGCAAGCAGATACGCAGTATTTT	CASSLSGGQADTQYF
TRBJ1-5	TRBV3-1/TRBV3-2	-	-	TGTGCCAGCAGCCAAGACGGGGGAGGCAGCAATCAGCCCCAGCATTTT	CASSQDGGGSNQPQHF
TRBJ2-5	TRBV4-2	-	-	TGTGCCAGCAGCCAAGGGGGACACGACCAAGAGACCCAGTACTTC	CASSQGGHDQETQYF
TRBJ2-1	TRBV27	-	TRBD2	TGTGCCAGCCGGGGACTAGCGGGACGAAACTACAATGAGCAGTTCTTC	CASRGLAGRNYNEQFF
TRBJ2-5	TRBV30	-	TRBD2	TGTGCCTGGAGTGTAAGCCTAGCGGGGTCGGAGACCCAGTACTTC	CAWSVSLAGSETQYF
TRBJ1-5	TRBV28	-	-	TGTGCCAGCAGACCACTCCACGGGGGGGCCCAGCCCCAGCATTTT	CASRPLHGGAQPQHF
TRBJ2-3	TRBV4-2	once	-	TGTGCCAGCAGGGGTGGCGAGCACACAGATACGCAGTATTTT	CASRGGEHTDTQYF
TRBJ2-1	TRBV12-5	-	-	TGTGCTAGTGCGTTAGAGGGACGGAAAAGTGAGCAGTTCTTC	CASALEGRKSEQFF
TRBJ1-5	TRBV28	-	TRBD1	TGTGCCAGCAGTCTAGGGACAGGTGTTGGACCCCAGCATTTT	CASSLGTGVGPQHF
TRBJ2-7	TRBV10-3	-	-	TGTGCCATCAGTGGTACCCACTACTACGCAGGACAAACCTCCTACGAGCAGTACTTC	CAISGTHYYAGQTSYEQYF
TRBJ1-3	TRBV19	-	-	TGTGCCAGTAGCAACCGCTCTGGAAACACCATATATTTT	CASSNRSGNTIYF
TRBJ2-7	TRBV28	-	-	TGTGCCAGCAGACGTCCAGGAGCCTACGAGCAGTACTTC	CASRRPGAYEQYF
TRBJ2-7	TRBV3-1/TRBV3-2	-	-	TGTGCCAGCAGCCGGGGAGCACAGCACTACGAGCAGTACTTC	CASSRGAQHYEQYF
TRBJ1-2	TRBV6-5	-	-	TGTGCCAGCAGTTACGGGACCCCCGGTGGCTACACCTTC	CASSYGTPGGYTF